This entry concerns a single T cell receptor beta chain. This sample is drawn from a study of blood T cell repertoires in COVID-19. Study details: Donors in the United States, Italy and Spain gave samples during acute or convalescent COVID-19. T cells, B-cell-depleted T cells, or PBMCs supplied cDNA or gDNA.

Authors' methods: Nucleated cell number was recorded as an estimate derived from reference gene primer amplification. Method: immunoSEQ multiplex PCR; TCRdb's copy keeps in-frame clones and lacks some. The V and J calls and clone size come from that table; D and trimming were worked out from the DNA. Of about 200,000 clones listed, approximately 86% are singletons. Trimming removed 5 bases at V and 2 bases at J, with 16 bases between. The CDR3 runs 16 residues. CDR1 is SGHAT and CDR2 is FQNNGV in the germline V gene. The sequence derives from a man aged 55 to 70 with acute or convalescent COVID-19. Material: peripheral blood. This chain connects TRBV11-2 to TRBJ1-3; D uncertain. DNA for the CDR3: TGTGCCAGCAGCGATATCTCCCGGGAAACTGGAAACACCATATATTTT. Residues: CASSDISRETGNTIYF.